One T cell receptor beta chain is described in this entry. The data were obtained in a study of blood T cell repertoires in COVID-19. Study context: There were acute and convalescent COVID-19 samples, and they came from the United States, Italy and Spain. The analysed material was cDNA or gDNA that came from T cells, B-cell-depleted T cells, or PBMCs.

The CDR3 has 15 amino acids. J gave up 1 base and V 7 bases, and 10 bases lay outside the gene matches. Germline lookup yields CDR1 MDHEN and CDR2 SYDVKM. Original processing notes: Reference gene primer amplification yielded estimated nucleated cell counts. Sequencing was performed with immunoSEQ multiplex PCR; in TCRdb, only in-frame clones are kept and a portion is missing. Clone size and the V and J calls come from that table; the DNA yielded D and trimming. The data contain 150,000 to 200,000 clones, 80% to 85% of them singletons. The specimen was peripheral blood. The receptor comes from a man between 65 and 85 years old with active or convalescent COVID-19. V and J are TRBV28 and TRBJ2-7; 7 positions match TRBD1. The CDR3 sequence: CASTYGTAKSYEQYF. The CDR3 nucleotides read TGTGCCAGCACCTACGGGACAGCAAAATCCTACGAGCAGTACTTC.